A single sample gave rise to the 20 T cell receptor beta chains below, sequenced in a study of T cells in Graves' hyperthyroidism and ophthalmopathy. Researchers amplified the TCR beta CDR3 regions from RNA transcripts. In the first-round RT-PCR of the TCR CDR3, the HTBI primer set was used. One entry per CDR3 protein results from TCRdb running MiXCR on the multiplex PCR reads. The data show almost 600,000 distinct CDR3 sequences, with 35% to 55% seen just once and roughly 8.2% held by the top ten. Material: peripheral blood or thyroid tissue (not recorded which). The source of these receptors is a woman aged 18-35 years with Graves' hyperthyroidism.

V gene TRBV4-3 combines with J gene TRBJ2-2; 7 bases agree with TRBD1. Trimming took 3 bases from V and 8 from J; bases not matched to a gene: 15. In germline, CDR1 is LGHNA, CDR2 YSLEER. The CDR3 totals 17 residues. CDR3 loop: CASSHNRDRGIFGELFF. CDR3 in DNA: TGCGCCAGCAGCCATAACCGGGACAGAGGGATTTTTGGGGAGCTGTTTTTT.

For the CDR3, the DNA is TGCGCCAGCAGCTTGGGGGGCGTAAACCTCCGCACAGATACGCAGTATTTT. It is translated as CASSLGGVNLRTDTQYF. J is TRBJ2-3 and V is TRBV5-1; possible D gene TRBD1, 5 bases. V gave up 0 bases and J gave up 1 base, with 15 bases separating them. This CDR3 region has 17 residues. The germline CDR1 and CDR2 sequences are SGHRS and YFSETQ.

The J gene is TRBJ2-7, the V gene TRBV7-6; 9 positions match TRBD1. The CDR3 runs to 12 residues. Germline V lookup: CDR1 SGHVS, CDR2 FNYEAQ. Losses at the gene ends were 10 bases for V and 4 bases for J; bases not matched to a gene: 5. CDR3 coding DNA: TGTGCCACCCGACAGGGGGTATACGAGCAGTACTTC. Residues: CATRQGVYEQYF.

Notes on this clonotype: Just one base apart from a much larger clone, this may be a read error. CDR3 nucleotides: TGCGCCAGCAGCCAAGATTGGACAGCGAACACTGAAGTTTTCTTT. It specifies CASSQDWTANTEVFF. V is TRBV4-3 and J is TRBJ1-1; a weak D match, TRBD1 (6 bases). The CDR3 length is 15 residues. Germline V gene data show CDR1 as LGHNA and CDR2 as YSLEER.

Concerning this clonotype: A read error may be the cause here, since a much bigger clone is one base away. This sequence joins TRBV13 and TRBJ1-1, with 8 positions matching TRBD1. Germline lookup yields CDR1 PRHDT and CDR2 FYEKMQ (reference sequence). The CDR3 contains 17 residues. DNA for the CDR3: TGTGCCAGCAGCTTAGGTTCAGGGGGCAGTCGGAACACTGAAGCTTCCTTT. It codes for CASSLGSGGSRNTEASF.

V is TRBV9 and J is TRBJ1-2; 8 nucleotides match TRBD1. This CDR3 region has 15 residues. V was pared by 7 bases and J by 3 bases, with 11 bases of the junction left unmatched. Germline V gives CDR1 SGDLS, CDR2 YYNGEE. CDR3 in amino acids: CASSPLQGGDYGYTF. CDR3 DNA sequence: TGTGCCAGCTCACCCTTACAGGGGGGGGACTATGGCTACACCTTC.

Here the CDR3 reads CSTLDTAQETQYF. The DNA for the CDR3 is TGCAGCACCCTGGACACGGCACAAGAGACCCAGTACTTC. The chain employs TRBV29-1 and TRBJ2-5, with D tentatively TRBD1 (5 bases). Germline assignment: CDR1 SQVTM and CDR2 ANQGSEA. This CDR3 contains 13 residues. Trimming removed 8 bases from V and 2 bases from J, with 15 bases in between.

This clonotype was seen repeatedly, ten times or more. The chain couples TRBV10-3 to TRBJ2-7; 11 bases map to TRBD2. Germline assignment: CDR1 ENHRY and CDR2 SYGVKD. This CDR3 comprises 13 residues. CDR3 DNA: TGTGGTACTAGCGGGAGTTTGAGCCAGCCCCAGTACTTC. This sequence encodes CGTSGSLSQPQYF.

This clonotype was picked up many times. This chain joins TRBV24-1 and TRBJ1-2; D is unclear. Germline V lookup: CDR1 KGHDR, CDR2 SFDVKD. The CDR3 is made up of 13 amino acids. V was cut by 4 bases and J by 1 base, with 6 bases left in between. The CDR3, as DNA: TGTGCCACCAGTGACGGACGTAACTATGGCTACACCTTC. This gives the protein CATSDGRNYGYTF.

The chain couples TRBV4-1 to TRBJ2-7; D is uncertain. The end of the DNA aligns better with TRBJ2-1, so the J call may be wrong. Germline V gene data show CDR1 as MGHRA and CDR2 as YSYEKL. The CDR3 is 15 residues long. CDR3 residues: CASSQDLGQAREQFF. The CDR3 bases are TGCGCCAGCAGCCAAGATTTGGGCCAAGCCCGTGAGCAGTTCTTC.

CDR3 sequence: CATSARTGPSHGYTF. The CDR3 nucleotides are TGTGCCACCAGCGCCAGGACAGGGCCATCACATGGCTACACCTTC. J is TRBJ1-2 and V is TRBV15; 8 bases align to TRBD1. With 5 bases clipped from V and 6 bases from J, the junction kept 11 bases outside the gene matches. Per the germline V gene, CDR1 is LNHNV and CDR2 is YYDKDF (reference sequence). The CDR3 consists of 15 residues.

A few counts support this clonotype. The CDR3 region is CASSGTGTANEKLFF. The CDR3 DNA follows: TGTGCCAGCAGTGGAACCGGGACAGCTAATGAAAAACTGTTTTTT. V gene TRBV6-5 combines with J gene TRBJ1-4; 7 bases agree with TRBD1. The length of the CDR3 is 15 residues. Trimming took 5 bases from V and 3 from J; bases not matched to a gene: 6. Per the germline V gene, CDR1 is MNHEY and CDR2 is SVGAGI.

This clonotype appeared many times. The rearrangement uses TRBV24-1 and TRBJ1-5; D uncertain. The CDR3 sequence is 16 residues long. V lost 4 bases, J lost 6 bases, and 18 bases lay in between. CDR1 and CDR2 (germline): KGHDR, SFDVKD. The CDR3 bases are TGTGCCACCAGTGACACTTCGATCCCAGCGGGTCAGCCCCAGCATTTT. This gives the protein CATSDTSIPAGQPQHF.

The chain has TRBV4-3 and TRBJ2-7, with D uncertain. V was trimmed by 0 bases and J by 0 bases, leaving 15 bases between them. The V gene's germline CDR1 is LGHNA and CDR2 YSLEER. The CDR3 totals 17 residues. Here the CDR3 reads CASSQDRTRPLSYEQYF. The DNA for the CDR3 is TGCGCCAGCAGCCAAGATCGGACCAGGCCGCTCTCCTACGAGCAGTACTTC.

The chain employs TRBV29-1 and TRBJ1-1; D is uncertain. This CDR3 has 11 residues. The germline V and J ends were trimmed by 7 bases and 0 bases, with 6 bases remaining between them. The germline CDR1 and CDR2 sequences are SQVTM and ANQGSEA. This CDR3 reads CSEVMNTEAFF. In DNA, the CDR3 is TGCAGCGAGGTAATGAACACTGAAGCTTTCTTT.

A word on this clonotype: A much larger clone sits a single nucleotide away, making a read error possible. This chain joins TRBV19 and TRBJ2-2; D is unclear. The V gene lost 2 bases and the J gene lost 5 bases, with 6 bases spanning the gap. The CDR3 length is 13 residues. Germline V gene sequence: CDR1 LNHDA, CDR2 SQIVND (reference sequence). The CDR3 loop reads CASSISGTGELFF. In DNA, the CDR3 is TGTGCCAGTAGTATATCCGGAACCGGGGAGCTGTTTTTT.

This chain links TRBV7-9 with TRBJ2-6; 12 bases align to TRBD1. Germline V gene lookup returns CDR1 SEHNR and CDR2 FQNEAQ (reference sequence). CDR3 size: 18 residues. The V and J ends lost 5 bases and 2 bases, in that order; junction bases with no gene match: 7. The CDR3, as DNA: TGTGCCAGCAGCGAAACCGGGACAGGGGGCACTGGGGCCAACGTCCTGACTTTC. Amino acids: CASSETGTGGTGANVLTF.

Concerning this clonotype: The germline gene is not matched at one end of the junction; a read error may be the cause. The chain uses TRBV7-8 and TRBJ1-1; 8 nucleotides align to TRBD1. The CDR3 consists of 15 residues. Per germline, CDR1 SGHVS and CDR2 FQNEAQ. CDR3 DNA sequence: TGTGTCAGCGCCATAACAGGGGGGATGAACACTGAAGCTTTCTTT. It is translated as CVSAITGGMNTEAFF. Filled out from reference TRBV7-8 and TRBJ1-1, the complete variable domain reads GAGVSQSPRYKVAKRGQDVALRCDPISGHVSLFWYQQALGQGPEFLTYFQNEAQLDKSGLPSDRFFAERPEGSVSTLKIQRTQQEDSAVYLCVSAITGGMNTEAFFGQGTRLTVV.

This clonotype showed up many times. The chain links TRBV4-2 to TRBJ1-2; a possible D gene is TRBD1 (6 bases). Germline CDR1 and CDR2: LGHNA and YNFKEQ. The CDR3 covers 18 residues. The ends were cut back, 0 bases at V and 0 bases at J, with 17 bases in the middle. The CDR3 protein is CASSQDPQQGVTNYGYTF. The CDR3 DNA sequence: TGTGCCAGCAGCCAAGACCCCCAACAGGGTGTGACTAACTATGGCTACACCTTC.

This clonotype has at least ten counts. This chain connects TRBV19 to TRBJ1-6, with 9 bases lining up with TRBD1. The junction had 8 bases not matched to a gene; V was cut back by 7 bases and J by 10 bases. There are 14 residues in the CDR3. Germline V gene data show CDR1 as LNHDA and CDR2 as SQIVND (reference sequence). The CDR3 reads CASTTDRGYSPLHF. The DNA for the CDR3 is TGTGCCAGTACCACGGACAGGGGATACTCACCCCTCCACTTT.